This T cell receptor beta chain was found in a study of T cells in Graves' hyperthyroidism and ophthalmopathy. Ophthalmopathy patients showed a Clinical Activity Score of at least 3, NOSPECS grade of at least 4 and duration under 3 months. Exclusion of patients followed from uncontrolled infection, other autoimmune disease, pregnancy or lactation. V was shortened by 6 bases and J by 0 bases, with 12 bases between the two germline ends. The CDR3 loop spans 14 amino acids. This clonotype was counted ten times or more. Amplified TCR beta CDR3 regions came from RNA transcripts. First-round RT-PCR of the TCR CDR3 relied on the HTBI primer set. Using its own MiXCR run on the multiplex PCR reads, TCRdb lists one record per CDR3 protein. The data contain hundreds of thousands of distinct CDR3 sequences, about a sixth of them seen just once; the ten biggest clones take up around 3.5%.

The gene calls are TRBV12-3 or TRBV12-4 and TRBJ2-7; tentative D call: TRBD2 (7 bases). The specimen was blood. The TCR originated in a woman aged 40 to 55 with Graves' ophthalmopathy. The CDR3 DNA follows: TGTGCCAGCAGCCGGGGAGGGGGCTCCTACGAGCAGTACTTC. Protein: CASSRGGGSYEQYF.